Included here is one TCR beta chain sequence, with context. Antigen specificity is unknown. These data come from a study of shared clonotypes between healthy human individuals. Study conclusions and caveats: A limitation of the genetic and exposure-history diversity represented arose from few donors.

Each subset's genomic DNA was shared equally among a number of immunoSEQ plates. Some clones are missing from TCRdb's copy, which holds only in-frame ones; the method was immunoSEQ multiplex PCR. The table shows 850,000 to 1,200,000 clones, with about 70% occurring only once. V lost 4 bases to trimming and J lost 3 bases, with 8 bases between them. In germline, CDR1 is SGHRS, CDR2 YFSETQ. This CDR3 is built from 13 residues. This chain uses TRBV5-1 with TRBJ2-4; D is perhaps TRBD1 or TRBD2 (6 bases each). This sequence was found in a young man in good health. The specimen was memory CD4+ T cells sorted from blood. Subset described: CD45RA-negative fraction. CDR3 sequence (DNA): TGCGCCAGCAGCGAGGGGGGCAAAAACATTCAGTACTTC. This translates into CASSEGGKNIQYF.